The TCR beta chain described here comes from a study of T-cell memory formation after mild COVID-19. Notes on the study in general: Clones contracting over day 15 to 85 were CD4/CD8 balanced, with later expanders leaning CD4+. Mainly in CM and EM were contracting CD4+ clones; CD8+ were in EMRA. There were some responding clones in pre-infection memory, which suggested that cross-reactive memory had joined.

TCRdb recomputed calls from the 5' RACE reads with MiXCR, one row per CDR3 protein. This table holds approximately 500,000 distinct CDR3 sequences, about 23% found once. This clonotype was detected only a few times. Its target is not known. V was clipped by 0 bases and J by 5 bases, with 11 bases between them. CDR3 length: 14 residues. Germline CDR1 is DFQATT and CDR2 is SNEGSKA (reference sequence). The sequencing sample was made of PBMCs or a T cell subset sorted from them (not recorded which). The chain has TRBV20-1 and TRBJ1-5; tentatively, D is TRBD1 (6 bases). The receptor was derived from an adult woman who had mild COVID-19 (a few samples of this study predate the infection). Cell type and time point are not known. The CDR3 sequence is CSARDGQGHQPQHF. CDR3 bases: TGCAGTGCTAGAGATGGGCAGGGGCATCAGCCCCAGCATTTT.